A single sample is the source of the 32 T cell receptor beta chains below, sequenced in a study of shared clonotypes between healthy human individuals. The data were produced by immunoSEQ multiplex PCR, yet TCRdb's version contains in-frame clones alone and is incomplete. This table has more than 1,200,000 clones, approximately 98.5% appearing once. The source material was naive CD4+ T cells sorted from blood. Documented subset: CD45RA+ positively selected. These receptors all stem from a man aged 25-40 years in good health.

The chain is built from TRBV7-2 and TRBJ2-5; D may be TRBD1 or TRBD2 (6 bases each). The CDR3 contains 17 residues. The V gene lost 0 bases and the J gene lost 0 bases, with 14 bases spanning the gap. CDR1 and CDR2 from the germline V gene are SGHTA and FQGNSA. CDR3 sequence reads: CASSLAGGRAYQETQYF. The CDR3, as DNA: TGTGCCAGCAGCTTAGCCGGGGGCAGGGCCTACCAAGAGACCCAGTACTTC.

The V call is TRBV1, the J call TRBJ1-5; the table calls TRBD1, which could not be checked here. TRBV1 is a pseudogene. This CDR3 has 17 residues. In nucleotides, the CDR3 is TGCACCAGCAGCCAAGTCGTGGCAGGGGGAGGACATCAGCCCCAGCATTTT. The encoded protein is CTSSQVVAGGGHQPQHF.

The rearrangement uses TRBV29-1 and TRBJ1-1; D is undetermined. Deletions cut 5 bases from V and 1 base from J, with 5 bases between. This CDR3 has 11 amino acids. Germline CDR1 and CDR2: SQVTM and ANQGSEA. The CDR3 DNA sequence: TGCAGCGTTACCTGGAACACTGAAGCTTTCTTT. Translated, it gives CSVTWNTEAFF.

In this sample, this clone turned up once. Other DNA variants within this sample encode the same CDR3. The chain is built from TRBV5-1 and TRBJ2-5; the D is unclear. V was pared by 2 bases and J by 5 bases, with 10 bases between. Germline V gene data show CDR1 as SGHRS and CDR2 as YFSETQ. This CDR3 is 13 amino acids long. The CDR3 DNA reads as TGCGCCAGCAGCTTAGGTGTGGAGGAGACCCAGTACTTC. Translating it yields CASSLGVEETQYF.

The V gene is TRBV27, the J gene TRBJ2-1; no reliable D call. Germline CDR1 is MNHEY and CDR2 is SMNVEV (reference sequence). The V and J ends lost 6 bases and 2 bases respectively, with 8 bases between them. CDR3 length: 13 residues. This CDR3 is CASRRRAYNEQFF. CDR3 in DNA: TGTGCCAGCAGGCGTCGCGCCTACAATGAGCAGTTCTTC.

J is TRBJ2-3 and V is TRBV18, with 12 bases identical to TRBD2. CDR3 length equals 15 residues. CDR1 and CDR2 from the germline V gene are KGHSH and LQKENI. Trimming removed 3 bases from V and 7 bases from J; junction bases left unmatched: 5. As DNA, the CDR3 is TGTGCCAGCTCACCGCCTAGCGGGAGGGCAAATACGCAGTATTTT. Its protein product is CASSPPSGRANTQYF.

The gene calls are TRBV27 and TRBJ2-1; 9 bases agree with TRBD1. V lost 3 bases and J lost 6; bases outside the gene matches: 6. CDR1 and CDR2 (germline): MNHEY, SMNVEV (reference sequence). The CDR3 sequence is 15 residues long. CDR3 DNA sequence: TGTGCCAGCAGTTTTGGGGACAGGGACGGCAATGAGCAGTTCTTC. Translated, it gives CASSFGDRDGNEQFF.

This clone has just one count. The gene calls are TRBV9 and TRBJ2-5; 13 nucleotides line up with TRBD2. This CDR3 contains 17 residues. Trimming at V came to 0 bases and at J to 7 bases, leaving 9 bases not matched to a gene. CDR1 is SGDLS and CDR2 is YYNGEE in the germline V gene. The CDR3 bases are TGTGCCAGCAGCGTAGGACTAGCGGGAGGTAAAGAAGGGACCCAGTACTTC. Translating it yields CASSVGLAGGKEGTQYF. Based on the CDR3 plus reference TRBV9 and TRBJ2-5, the full variable domain is DSGVTQTPKHLITATGQRVTLRCSPRSGDLSVYWYQQSLDQGLQFLIQYYNGEERAKGNILERFSAQQFPDLHSELNLSSLELGDSALYFCASSVGLAGGKEGTQYFGPGTRLLVL.

The chain uses TRBV4-2 and TRBJ2-1; D not resolved. The CDR3 has 13 residues. V lost 1 base to trimming and J lost 7 bases, with 8 bases between them. Germline V gene sequence: CDR1 LGHNA, CDR2 YNFKEQ. The CDR3 reads CASSQAVRNEQFF. For the CDR3, the DNA is TGTGCCAGCAGCCAAGCAGTTCGGAATGAGCAGTTCTTC.

This chain links TRBV6-1 with TRBJ1-1, with 7 bases fitting TRBD1. Trimming at V came to 8 bases and at J to 4 bases, leaving 10 bases not matched to a gene. CDR3 size: 14 residues. Per the germline V gene, CDR1 is MNHNS and CDR2 is SASEGT. CDR3 sequence (DNA): TGTGCCAGCCTTAGGGAACAGGGGACCACTGAAGCTTTCTTT. It is translated as CASLREQGTTEAFF.

The V and J genes are TRBV7-2 and TRBJ2-7, with D perhaps given as TRBD1 or TRBD2 (5 bases each). This CDR3 is built from 14 residues. The ends were cut back, 2 bases at V and 3 bases at J, with 11 bases in the middle. CDR1 is SGHTA, CDR2 FQGNSA, per germline. CDR3 protein: CASSLLGTYYEQYF. DNA for the CDR3: TGTGCCAGCAGCTTATTAGGGACCTACTACGAGCAGTACTTC.

The rearrangement joins TRBV10-2 to TRBJ2-1, with TRBD1 matching over 8 bases. The germline V gene has CDR1 WSHSY and CDR2 SAAADI. This CDR3 contains 13 residues. With V trimmed by 6 bases and J by 5 bases, 3 bases remained unmatched. The CDR3 sequence is CASSRGRDNEQFF. In DNA, the CDR3 is TGCGCCAGCAGCAGGGGGCGAGACAATGAGCAGTTCTTC.

This chain links TRBV7-2 with TRBJ2-5; D is perhaps TRBD1 (6 bases). The germline V gene encodes CDR1 SGHTA and CDR2 FQGNSA. The germline V and J ends were trimmed by 1 base and 4 bases, with 13 bases remaining between them. The CDR3 runs to 15 residues. The CDR3 DNA sequence: TGTGCCAGCAGCTTAGTTTCGAGAGGGGGAGAGACCCAGTACTTC. Translation gives CASSLVSRGGETQYF.

V usage is TRBV7-9 and J usage is TRBJ2-5; maybe TRBD2 (5 bases). The germline V gene has CDR1 SEHNR and CDR2 FQNEAQ (reference sequence). Trimming left V 2 bases short and J 4 bases short, with 8 bases between. The CDR3 runs 13 residues. Written as DNA, the CDR3 is TGTGCCAGCAGCTTAACTAGAGGAGAGACCCAGTACTTC. Translating it yields CASSLTRGETQYF.

The chain links TRBV27 to TRBJ2-4; perhaps TRBD2 as D (6 bases). This CDR3 spans 18 amino acids. Germline-derived CDR1 and CDR2 are MNHEY and SMNVEV (reference sequence). V was cut by 4 bases and J by 1 base, with 20 bases left in between. In DNA form, the CDR3 reads TGTGCCAGCAGTTCTGGCAGACGGGGGAGTTTGGCCAAAAACATTCAGTACTTC. Translation gives CASSSGRRGSLAKNIQYF.

The chain joins TRBV2 to TRBJ2-1, with TRBD2 identical over 10 bases. The CDR3 is 16 amino acids. The germline V gene encodes CDR1 SNHLY and CDR2 FYNNEI. With V trimmed by 4 bases and J by 10 bases, 13 bases remained unmatched. The CDR3: CASSARTSGFGGEQFF. The DNA for the CDR3 is TGTGCCAGCAGTGCGCGGACTAGCGGATTCGGCGGGGAGCAGTTCTTC.

The V call is TRBV6-6, the J call TRBJ2-1; D is ambiguous. Looked up from germline, CDR1 is MNHNY and CDR2 is SVGAGI (reference sequence). Trimming shortened V by 2 bases and J by 5 bases, and 13 bases separated the two germline ends. The CDR3 has 15 amino acids. The CDR3: CASSYPRPGNNEQFF. CDR3 in DNA: TGTGCCAGCAGTTACCCCCGACCAGGCAACAATGAGCAGTTCTTC.

The chain has TRBV5-1 and TRBJ2-1; D possibly corresponds to TRBD2 (5 bases). Trimming pared 3 bases from V and 5 bases from J, leaving 12 bases between. The CDR3 is made up of 14 amino acids. Germline V gives CDR1 SGHRS, CDR2 YFSETQ. The CDR3 is CASSWTGNNNEQFF. CDR3 coding DNA: TGCGCCAGCAGCTGGACCGGGAACAACAATGAGCAGTTCTTC.

This chain uses TRBV7-6 with TRBJ2-4; unclear D gene. V lost 3 bases, J lost 0 bases, and 6 bases lay in between. The CDR3 length is 14 residues. Germline CDR1 is SGHVS and CDR2 is FNYEAQ. CDR3 sequence (DNA): TGTGCCAGCAGCTTCCCCCTAGCCAAAAACATTCAGTACTTC. Encoded protein: CASSFPLAKNIQYF. Full variable domain (rest looked up from reference TRBV7-6 and TRBJ2-4): GAGVSQSPRYKVTKRGQDVALRCDPISGHVSLYWYRQALGQGPEFLTYFNYEAQQDKSGLPNDRFSAERPEGSISTLTIQRTEQRDSAMYRCASSFPLAKNIQYFGAGTRLSVL.

V usage is TRBV28 and J usage is TRBJ1-5, with 8 bases lining up with TRBD1. This CDR3 contains 18 residues. V shed 6 bases, J shed 0 bases, and the junction held 13 bases outside the gene matches. Germline lookup yields CDR1 MDHEN and CDR2 SYDVKM. The CDR3 nucleotides read TGTGCCAGCAGACACTGGACAGGGATAAGAAGTAGCAATCAGCCCCAGCATTTT. Residues: CASRHWTGIRSSNQPQHF. Full variable domain (remainder filled in from reference TRBV28 and TRBJ1-5): DVKVTQSSRYLVKRTGEKVFLECVQDMDHENMFWYRQDPGLGLRLIYFSYDVKMKEKGDIPEGYSVSREKKERFSLILESASTNQTSMYLCASRHWTGIRSSNQPQHFGDGTRLSIL.

The rearrangement joins TRBV5-1 to TRBJ2-1; the D gene is possibly TRBD2 (6 bases). Germline V CDR1 and CDR2: SGHRS, YFSETQ. The CDR3 consists of 15 residues. The V end was cut by 6 bases, the J end by 0 bases, with 13 bases between. CDR3 DNA: TGCGCCAGCATATTAGCGGTTGGCTCCTACAATGAGCAGTTCTTC. Protein sequence: CASILAVGSYNEQFF.

V usage is TRBV7-2 and J usage is TRBJ2-1, with D tentatively TRBD1 (6 bases). This CDR3 contains 17 residues. V was pared by 2 bases and J by 0 bases, with 14 bases between. Germline CDR1 SGHTA, CDR2 FQGNSA. The CDR3 DNA follows: TGTGCCAGCAGCTTACCCGTTGACAGGAGCTCCTACAATGAGCAGTTCTTC. Translating gives CASSLPVDRSSYNEQFF.

The chain has TRBV28 and TRBJ1-2; D may be TRBD1 (5 bases). Trimming took off 3 bases at V and 6 bases at J, with 8 bases between the two ends. The germline gives CDR1 MDHEN, CDR2 SYDVKM. The CDR3 length is 12 residues. In nucleotides, the CDR3 is TGTGCCAGCAGTTTGAGGGGTCATGGCTACACCTTC. Translation gives CASSLRGHGYTF.

The genes are TRBV5-4 and TRBJ2-5, with a tentative D call TRBD2 (5 bases). Germline V lookup: CDR1 SGHNT, CDR2 YYREEE (reference sequence). V lost 4 bases and J 5 bases, leaving 15 bases between the germline ends. CDR3 length: 14 amino acids. CDR3 residues: CASSPGSRSETQYF. As DNA, the CDR3 is TGTGCCAGCAGCCCGGGGTCCAGGTCGGAGACCCAGTACTTC.

V and J are TRBV4-1 and TRBJ2-2, with no clear D. Germline CDR1 reads MGHRA; CDR2 reads YSYEKL. V lost 1 base and J 4 bases, leaving 7 bases between the germline ends. The CDR3 sequence is 14 residues long. This CDR3 reads CASSQGAATGELFF. The CDR3 coding sequence is TGCGCCAGCAGCCAAGGGGCCGCCACCGGGGAGCTGTTTTTT.

J is TRBJ1-2 and V is TRBV7-2; D gene unclear. CDR1 and CDR2 from the germline V gene are SGHTA and FQGNSA. The CDR3 covers 13 residues. Trimming shortened V by 1 base and J by 8 bases, and 11 bases separated the two germline ends. CDR3 DNA: TGTGCCAGCAGCTTAGAAAGAGGGAACGGCTACACCTTC. Translated, it gives CASSLERGNGYTF.

The chain recombines TRBV18 with TRBJ2-4, with 8 positions matching TRBD2. Per germline, CDR1 KGHSH and CDR2 LQKENI. The CDR3 sequence is 15 residues long. V lost 1 base and J lost 4; bases outside the gene matches: 3. The CDR3 sequence: CASSPLAGWKNIQYF. The CDR3 DNA sequence: TGTGCCAGCTCACCACTAGCGGGATGGAAAAACATTCAGTACTTC.

J is TRBJ1-1 and V is TRBV5-1; D unclear. Trimming shortened V by 0 bases and J by 5 bases, and 8 bases separated the two germline ends. The germline gives CDR1 SGHRS, CDR2 YFSETQ. This CDR3 spans 13 amino acids. The CDR3 protein is CASSLGERTEAFF. The CDR3 bases are TGCGCCAGCAGCTTGGGTGAGAGGACTGAAGCTTTCTTT. Based on the CDR3 plus reference TRBV5-1 and TRBJ1-1, the full variable domain is KAGVTQTPRYLIKTRGQQVTLSCSPISGHRSVSWYQQTPGQGLQFLFEYFSETQRNKGNFPGRFSGRQFSNSRSEMNVSTLELGDSALYLCASSLGERTEAFFGQGTRLTVV.

The rearrangement joins TRBV19 to TRBJ2-2; 7 nucleotides match TRBD1. This CDR3 contains 17 residues. Looked up from germline, CDR1 is LNHDA and CDR2 is SQIVND (reference sequence). J gave up 3 bases and V 1 base, and 8 bases lay outside the gene matches. The CDR3 is CASSIGPYRGDTGELFF. DNA for the CDR3: TGTGCCAGTAGTATAGGCCCCTACAGGGGAGACACCGGGGAGCTGTTTTTT.

This chain uses TRBV18 with TRBJ2-1; 7 nucleotides match TRBD1. Germline lookup yields CDR1 KGHSH and CDR2 LQKENI. V gave up 3 bases and J gave up 0 bases; unmatched junction bases: 17. CDR3 size: 20 residues. The CDR3 region is CASSPQGTALLRGSYNEQFF. The CDR3 nucleotides are TGTGCCAGCTCACCGCAGGGGACAGCCCTCCTTCGGGGCTCCTACAATGAGCAGTTCTTC. The whole variable domain, remainder taken from reference TRBV18 and TRBJ2-1, is NAGVMQNPRHLVRRRGQEARLRCSPMKGHSHVYWYRQLPEEGLKFMVYLQKENIIDESGMPKERFSAEFPKEGPSILRIQQVVRGDSAAYFCASSPQGTALLRGSYNEQFFGPGTRLTVL.

V is TRBV7-2 and J is TRBJ2-2, with TRBD1 matching 10 bases. V lost 6 bases to trimming and J lost 7 bases; unmatched junction nucleotides: 14. From germline, CDR1 is SGHTA and CDR2 FQGNSA. The CDR3 has 17 amino acids. The CDR3 DNA sequence: TGTGCCAGCAGAAAAACTTTGGGACAGGGGAAGATCGGGGAGCTGTTTTTT. As protein: CASRKTLGQGKIGELFF.

V gene TRBV6-5 combines with J gene TRBJ2-2; D is undetermined. CDR3 length: 16 amino acids. The germline V gene encodes CDR1 MNHEY and CDR2 SVGAGI. Between the trimmed V and J ends, which lost 3 bases and 1 base, there was a span of 12 bases. The CDR3 loop reads CASSYSSKVNTGELFF. The DNA of the CDR3 is TGTGCCAGCAGTTATTCGTCGAAGGTGAACACCGGGGAGCTGTTTTTT.